Listed here are 10 T cell receptor beta chains from one sample, sequenced in a study of blood T cell repertoires in COVID-19. Using immunoSEQ multiplex PCR, the repertoire was profiled, and TCRdb retains in-frame clones only, with some absent. The sample has approximately 300,000 clones, approximately 92% seen once. Sample: peripheral blood. The receptor source for this set is a woman in her 30s with COVID-19, enrolled during active disease.

The gene calls are TRBV9 and TRBJ2-4; no definite D call. The V and J ends lost 3 bases and 0 bases respectively, with 13 bases between them. Germline CDR1 SGDLS, CDR2 YYNGEE. CDR3 length: 16 amino acids. The CDR3 sequence is CASSAITGEAKNIQYF. In DNA form, the CDR3 reads TGTGCCAGCAGCGCTATCACTGGAGAAGCCAAAAACATTCAGTACTTC.

This chain joins TRBV10-1 and TRBJ2-1, with TRBD2 matching over 11 bases. The germline CDR1 and CDR2 sequences are WNHNN and SYGVQD (reference sequence). Trimming at V came to 0 bases and at J to 4 bases, leaving 2 bases not matched to a gene. CDR3 length equals 16 residues. Here the CDR3 DNA reads TGCGCCAGCAGTGAGTCAGGGACTAGCGGTTACAATGAGCAGTTCTTC. Its protein is CASSESGTSGYNEQFF.

The CDR3 sequence is CASSKLAGITDTQYF. The CDR3 DNA reads TGTGCCAGTAGTAAGCTAGCGGGCATCACAGATACGCAGTATTTT. J is TRBJ2-3 and V is TRBV19, with 8 nucleotides matching TRBD2. CDR3 size: 15 residues. Trimming removed 4 bases from V and 2 bases from J; junction bases left unmatched: 5. The germline gives CDR1 LNHDA, CDR2 SQIVND (reference sequence).

CDR3: CAWSSKQGTYGYTF. CDR3 DNA sequence: TGTGCCTGGAGTTCAAAACAGGGGACCTATGGCTACACCTTC. V usage is TRBV30 and J usage is TRBJ1-2, with TRBD1 matching 7 bases. The length of the CDR3 is 14 residues. With 2 bases clipped from V and 4 bases from J, the junction kept 7 bases outside the gene matches. Looked up from germline, CDR1 is GTSNPN and CDR2 is SVGIG (reference sequence).

This clone was seen just once. The chain carries TRBV27 and TRBJ2-4; TRBD2 might be the D (7 bases). The CDR3 extends over 17 amino acids. Trimming left V 3 bases short and J 1 base short, with 16 bases between. Germline-derived CDR1 and CDR2 are MNHEY and SMNVEV (reference sequence). The CDR3 coding sequence is TGTGCCAGCAGTTTCACTGCCGGGGGGCCTGCCAAAAACATTCAGTACTTC. This gives the protein CASSFTAGGPAKNIQYF.

The chain uses TRBV18 and TRBJ2-5; 8 bases line up with TRBD2. The CDR3 sequence is 14 residues long. CDR1 and CDR2 (germline): KGHSH, LQKENI. V gave up 6 bases and J gave up 3 bases; unmatched junction bases: 6. Written as DNA, the CDR3 is TGTGCCAGCTCTCCGCCGGGGGGGGAAGAGACCCAGTACTTC. This sequence encodes CASSPPGGEETQYF.

The J gene is TRBJ1-2, the V gene TRBV27; 7 nucleotides agree with TRBD1. Germline V gene sequence: CDR1 MNHEY, CDR2 SMNVEV (reference sequence). This CDR3 is 15 amino acids long. V dropped 8 bases and J dropped 3; count of bases not matched to a gene: 12. CDR3 sequence reads: CASAKVTGVHYGYTF. CDR3 nucleotide sequence: TGTGCCAGCGCGAAGGTTACAGGGGTACACTATGGCTACACCTTC.

This chain connects TRBV5-4 to TRBJ2-1; D is perhaps TRBD2 (5 bases). The CDR3 runs 15 residues. CDR1 and CDR2 from the germline V gene are SGHNT and YYREEE (reference sequence). The ends were cut back, 2 bases at V and 5 bases at J, with 14 bases in the middle. As DNA, the CDR3 is TGTGCCAGCAGCTTCAGCACTAGATCTGACAATGAGCAGTTCTTC. Translated: CASSFSTRSDNEQFF.

This clone was recorded a few times. V and J are TRBV28 and TRBJ1-3, with D possibly TRBD1 on 6 matching bases. The V gene lost 6 bases and the J gene lost 0 bases, with 15 bases spanning the gap. Germline V gives CDR1 MDHEN, CDR2 SYDVKM. The CDR3 consists of 16 residues. CDR3 in DNA: TGTGCCAGCAGGCCGACAGGAGCCCTCTCTGGAAACACCATATATTTT. Translated, it gives CASRPTGALSGNTIYF. The full variable domain, completed using reference TRBV28 and TRBJ1-3, is DVKVTQSSRYLVKRTGEKVFLECVQDMDHENMFWYRQDPGLGLRLIYFSYDVKMKEKGDIPEGYSVSREKKERFSLILESASTNQTSMYLCASRPTGALSGNTIYFGEGSWLTVV.

The chain couples TRBV27 to TRBJ2-7; 8 bases fit TRBD1. CDR1 MNHEY and CDR2 SMNVEV come from the germline V gene (reference sequence). The CDR3 length is 15 residues. V was pared by 5 bases and J by 0 bases, with 6 bases of the junction left unmatched. DNA of the CDR3: TGTGCCAGCAGTCCCAGGACAGGGCACTCCTACGAGCAGTACTTC. Amino acid sequence: CASSPRTGHSYEQYF.